Following are 32 T cell receptor beta chains from one sample sequenced in a study of identical twins. TCRdb re-analysed the 5' RACE reads in MiXCR, keeping a single row per CDR3 protein. The sample carries some 1,700,000 distinct CDR3 sequences, more than 30% recorded once. Sequenced material: cord blood. These receptors came from a newborn girl in good health.

The chain employs TRBV21-1 and TRBJ2-4; the table assigns TRBD1, which was not confirmed against the DNA. The tail of the sequence fits TRBJ2-7 better, so the J call may be wrong. TRBV21-1 corresponds to a pseudogene. This CDR3 comprises 14 residues. DNA of the CDR3: TGTGCCAGCAAAGGAGAGGGAACTAAATACGAGCAGTACTTC. Translating it yields CASKGEGTKYEQYF.

This clonotype was seen a few times. CDR3 amino acids: CASSLDPPGEAFF. CDR3 coding DNA: TGTGCCAGCAGTTTAGATCCACCCGGTGAAGCTTTCTTT. The chain combines TRBV12-3 or TRBV12-4 with TRBJ1-1; D is unclear. V was shortened by 1 base and J by 7 bases, with 10 bases between the two germline ends. The CDR3 covers 13 residues.

The chain is built from TRBV12-3 or TRBV12-4 and TRBJ2-1; 13 nucleotides match TRBD2. Losses at the gene ends were 3 bases for V and 0 bases for J; bases not matched to a gene: 8. This CDR3 is built from 19 residues. For the CDR3, the DNA is TGTGCCAGCAGTTTTCTGGGACTAGCGGGGTCGAGCTCCTACAATGAGCAGTTCTTC. Protein: CASSFLGLAGSSSYNEQFF.

This rearrangement joins TRBV7-8 to TRBJ2-7; D remains ambiguous. Trimming removed 1 base from V and 7 bases from J, with 14 bases in between. This CDR3 has 14 amino acids. The germline V gene encodes CDR1 SGHVS and CDR2 FQNEAQ. The CDR3: CASSLVVSYNEQYF. CDR3 in DNA: TGTGCCAGCAGCTTAGTGGTGTCCTACAATGAGCAGTACTTC.

The J gene is TRBJ2-7, the V gene TRBV7-2; D is unclear. The CDR3 runs to 18 residues. Germline CDR1 and CDR2: SGHTA and FQGNSA. Trimming cost V 2 bases and J 2 bases, with 22 bases left between them. The CDR3 DNA reads as TGTGCCAGCAGCTTATTGGTGCTGCAGCGCACAAACGCCTACGAGCAGTACTTC. This sequence encodes CASSLLVLQRTNAYEQYF.

For this clonotype: The junction and the germline gene differ at one end; a read error may be behind it. The CDR3 DNA reads as TGTGCCGGCAGTTTTCGGCGGGGCTACAATGAGCAGTACTTC. It specifies CAGSFRRGYNEQYF. V gene TRBV12-3 or TRBV12-4 combines with J gene TRBJ2-1; TRBD2 is a possible D gene (6 bases). The J call may be faulty, since TRBJ2-7 better matches the DNA end. The CDR3 has 14 residues.

V is TRBV25-1 and J is TRBJ2-5; 10 bases line up with TRBD1. Trimming took 1 base from V and 11 from J; bases not matched to a gene: 13. Germline loops: CDR1 MGHDK, CDR2 SYGVNS. The CDR3 runs to 16 residues. The CDR3 spells CASSESGTGAWNEQYF. CDR3 DNA: TGTGCCAGCAGTGAATCGGGGACAGGGGCTTGGAATGAGCAGTACTTC.

CDR3 DNA sequence: TGTGCCAGCAGAGACAAGGACAGAGACTACGAGCAGTACTTC. It translates to CASRDKDRDYEQYF. The chain links TRBV6-5 to TRBJ2-7; D possibly corresponds to TRBD1 (6 bases). V gave up 6 bases and J gave up 3 bases, with 15 bases separating them. CDR3 length equals 14 residues. The germline CDR1 and CDR2 sequences are MNHEY and SVGAGI.

The chain combines TRBV12-3 or TRBV12-4 with TRBJ2-3; the D is unclear. This CDR3 comprises 15 residues. V was shortened by 2 bases and J by 3 bases, with 12 bases between the two germline ends. DNA for the CDR3: TGTGCCAGCAGTTTACAGGACGTGGGAACAGATACGCAGTATTTT. It translates to CASSLQDVGTDTQYF.

This chain uses TRBV29-1 with TRBJ1-2; 8 positions agree with TRBD1. The junction had 11 bases not matched to a gene; V was cut back by 7 bases and J by 7 bases. In germline, CDR1 is SQVTM, CDR2 ANQGSEA. This CDR3 is 13 amino acids long. The CDR3 sequence: CSDWDRLRGGYTF. CDR3 in DNA: TGCAGCGACTGGGACAGGCTCCGAGGTGGCTACACCTTC.

This clonotype was seen many times. At one boundary the junction diverges from the germline segment, which might be a read error. The V gene is TRBV5-1, the J gene TRBJ1-1, with D unresolved. Germline-derived CDR1 and CDR2 are SGHRS and YFSETQ. CDR3 length: 13 amino acids. The CDR3: CASSSTLNTEAFF. DNA of the CDR3: TGTGCCAGCAGTTCCACTCTGAACACTGAAGCTTTCTTT.

CDR3 DNA sequence: TGTGCCAGCAGTCTCCGGACAGCTAACGCAGATACGCAGTATTTT. This gives the protein CASSLRTANADTQYF. The chain couples TRBV6-1 to TRBJ2-3, with a weak D call TRBD1 (6 bases). The CDR3 has 15 amino acids. V was trimmed by 5 bases and J by 4 bases, leaving 16 bases between them. Per germline, CDR1 MNHNS and CDR2 SASEGT.

The chain couples TRBV29-1 to TRBJ2-3; D is unresolved. The CDR3 has 15 amino acids. The germline gives CDR1 SQVTM, CDR2 ANQGSEA. V was pared by 3 bases and J by 1 base, with 14 bases between. CDR3 coding DNA: TGCAGCGTTGACCGGACCGCCCTTCGCACAGATACGCAGTATTTT. It translates to CSVDRTALRTDTQYF.

The chain joins TRBV4-2 to TRBJ2-5, with TRBD2 identical over 7 bases. The DNA end lines up better with TRBJ2-7; the J call may be wrong. The CDR3 length is 17 residues. Germline V lookup: CDR1 LGHNA, CDR2 YNFKEQ. CDR3: CASSQDYRGGPAYEQYF. The CDR3 DNA is TGTGCCAGCAGCCAAGACTATCGGGGAGGGCCAGCCTACGAGCAGTACTTC.

The J gene is TRBJ1-1, the V gene TRBV5-1; possibly TRBD1 for D (6 bases). The CDR3 loop spans 13 amino acids. Trimming left V 6 bases short and J 4 bases short, with 13 bases between. Looked up from germline, CDR1 is SGHRS and CDR2 is YFSETQ. CDR3 bases: TGCGCCAGCACCAGGGGCCAGGGCACTGAAGCTTTCTTT. Protein: CASTRGQGTEAFF.

This chain uses TRBV6-5 with TRBJ1-1, with D perhaps TRBD1 (5 bases). With 0 bases removed from V and 3 bases from J, the gap between germline ends came to 5 bases. The CDR3 is 13 amino acids. CDR1 and CDR2 (germline): MNHEY, SVGAGI. The CDR3 is CASSYSQDTEAFF. The CDR3 nucleotides read TGTGCCAGCAGTTACTCACAGGACACTGAAGCTTTCTTT.

This sequence joins TRBV5-1 and TRBJ1-1; 8 bases align to TRBD1. V lost 1 base and J lost 1; bases outside the gene matches: 12. This CDR3 is built from 18 residues. Germline CDR1 is SGHRS and CDR2 is YFSETQ. CDR3 in amino acids: CASSLRGVTGGTNTEAFF. For the CDR3, the DNA is TGCGCCAGCAGCTTGCGCGGGGTAACAGGGGGGACGAACACTGAAGCTTTCTTT. The variable domain in full, completed from reference TRBV5-1 and TRBJ1-1, reads KAGVTQTPRYLIKTRGQQVTLSCSPISGHRSVSWYQQTPGQGLQFLFEYFSETQRNKGNFPGRFSGRQFSNSRSEMNVSTLELGDSALYLCASSLRGVTGGTNTEAFFGQGTRLTVV.

A few counts support this clonotype. The chain carries TRBV4-1 and TRBJ2-3; 11 bases match TRBD2. CDR3 size: 15 residues. The germline V gene encodes CDR1 MGHRA and CDR2 YSYEKL. Trimming at V came to 6 bases and at J to 4 bases, leaving 6 bases not matched to a gene. The CDR3 loop reads CASSLAGGNPDTQYF. DNA of the CDR3: TGCGCCAGCAGTCTAGCGGGGGGCAACCCAGATACGCAGTATTTT.

The chain employs TRBV6-2 or TRBV6-3 and TRBJ2-5; 7 positions match TRBD2. V lost 7 bases to trimming and J lost 2 bases; unmatched junction nucleotides: 13. Germline V gives CDR1 MNHEY, CDR2 SVGEGT. This CDR3 is 16 amino acids long. The CDR3 bases are TGTGCCAGCATCCCGGGGAGGGGTAATAGGCAAGAGACCCAGTACTTC. Protein product: CASIPGRGNRQETQYF.

This sequence joins TRBV19 and TRBJ2-3, with 9 nucleotides matching TRBD1. Germline V gene data show CDR1 as LNHDA and CDR2 as SQIVND (reference sequence). The CDR3 loop spans 15 amino acids. V trimming: 4 bases; J trimming: 0 bases; junction bases outside the gene matches: 2. CDR3 sequence (DNA): TGTGCCAGTAGTACGGGACAGGGTAGCACAGATACGCAGTATTTT. Protein: CASSTGQGSTDTQYF.

Notes on this clonotype: A read error may explain this, as a much larger clone is one base away. The chain recombines TRBV29-1 with TRBJ1-2; 9 nucleotides align to TRBD1. V gave up 1 base and J gave up 6 bases; unmatched junction bases: 6. The CDR3 runs 14 residues. Germline loops: CDR1 SQVTM, CDR2 ANQGSEA. The CDR3 bases are TGCAGCGTTGAAGCTGGGACAGGGTCCAATGGCTACACCTTC. Protein sequence: CSVEAGTGSNGYTF. Complete variable domain (other parts from reference TRBV29-1 and TRBJ1-2): SAVISQKPSRDICQRGTSLTIQCQVDSQVTMMFWYRQQPGQSLTLIATANQGSEATYESGFVIDKFPISRPNLTFSTLTVSNMSPEDSSIYLCSVEAGTGSNGYTFGSGTRLTVV.

The gene calls are TRBV20-1 and TRBJ1-6, with D unclear. V shed 6 bases and J shed 9 bases, with 18 bases lying between them. The CDR3 totals 14 residues. In germline, CDR1 is DFQATT, CDR2 SNEGSKA (reference sequence). In DNA, the CDR3 is TGCAGTGCCCCCCGAAGAACCGGAGGTTCACCCCTCCACTTT. Its protein is CSAPRRTGGSPLHF.

This clonotype was recorded at least ten times. The rearrangement joins TRBV18 to TRBJ1-1; no clear D. This CDR3 region has 13 residues. V lost 8 bases, J lost 0 bases, and 10 bases lay in between. Germline V CDR1 and CDR2: KGHSH, LQKENI. Here the CDR3 reads CASSPPMNTEAFF. The CDR3 nucleotides read TGTGCCAGCAGCCCCCCAATGAACACTGAAGCTTTCTTT.

About this clonotype itself: A read error may account for a junction end that differs from germline. This sequence joins TRBV6-1 and TRBJ2-3; 9 nucleotides agree with TRBD1. The CDR3 has 14 amino acids. Germline CDR1 MNHNS, CDR2 SASEGT. CDR3 in DNA: TGTGCCAGCAGGGAAGGGACAGGGTCAGATACGCAGTATTTT. This codes for CASREGTGSDTQYF.

Only a few counts were recorded for this clonotype. The chain links TRBV2 to TRBJ2-7; no reliable D call. Germline CDR1 SNHLY, CDR2 FYNNEI. The CDR3 has 18 amino acids. V was clipped by 4 bases and J by 0 bases, with 22 bases between them. This CDR3 reads CASSVPNAAPPHSYEQYF. Written as DNA, the CDR3 is TGTGCCAGCAGTGTCCCCAATGCCGCACCACCTCACTCCTACGAGCAGTACTTC.

This clonotype was recorded a few times. For the CDR3, the DNA is TGTGCCAGCAGCTCCGGGACAAAATACAATGAGCAGTTCTTC. Amino acids: CASSSGTKYNEQFF. This chain joins TRBV11-2 and TRBJ2-1; D is possibly TRBD1 (6 bases). V was cut by 4 bases and J by 4 bases, with 11 bases left in between. This CDR3 contains 14 residues. From germline, CDR1 is SGHAT and CDR2 FQNNGV.

This clonotype was seen only a few times. This chain connects TRBV20-1 to TRBJ1-1, with D possibly matching TRBD1 (5 bases). Trimming took off 4 bases at V and 0 bases at J, with 12 bases between the two ends. Per the germline V gene, CDR1 is DFQATT and CDR2 is SNEGSKA (reference sequence). The CDR3 is made up of 14 amino acids. Here the CDR3 reads CSAKLGGMNTEAFF. In DNA form, the CDR3 reads TGCAGTGCTAAGTTGGGGGGGATGAACACTGAAGCTTTCTTT.

This rearrangement joins TRBV20-1 to TRBJ1-5, with 7 positions matching TRBD1. The germline gives CDR1 DFQATT, CDR2 SNEGSKA (reference sequence). Trimming removed 1 base from V and 0 bases from J; junction bases left unmatched: 9. The CDR3 is 17 residues long. The CDR3 is CSARVPGQPYSNQPQHF. CDR3 coding DNA: TGCAGTGCTAGAGTGCCGGGACAGCCTTATAGCAATCAGCCCCAGCATTTT.

The table lists this clonotype with many counts. V is TRBV29-1 and J is TRBJ2-5; D unclear. Germline CDR1 SQVTM, CDR2 ANQGSEA. This CDR3 spans 13 amino acids. The V end was cut by 1 base, the J end by 1 base, with 7 bases between. The CDR3 sequence: CSVEGLLQETQYF. In nucleotides, the CDR3 is TGCAGCGTTGAAGGGCTACTCCAAGAGACCCAGTACTTC.

The chain uses TRBV25-1 and TRBJ1-6; TRBD1 matches at 7 bases. CDR3 length equals 13 residues. Trimming cost V 3 bases and J 10 bases; bases outside gene matches: 3. Germline V lookup: CDR1 MGHDK, CDR2 SYGVNS. The CDR3 region is CASSDGRGSPLHF. CDR3 DNA sequence: TGTGCCAGCAGTGACGGCAGGGGGTCACCCCTCCACTTT.

This rearrangement joins TRBV3-1 to TRBJ2-1; 11 nucleotides align to TRBD2. Germline CDR1 reads LGHDT; CDR2 reads YNNKEL (reference sequence). There are 18 residues in the CDR3. The V and J ends lost 4 bases and 9 bases, in that order; junction bases with no gene match: 17. The CDR3 sequence: CASSRRGVAGGPGGEQFF. As DNA, the CDR3 is TGTGCCAGCAGCCGCCGGGGAGTAGCGGGAGGGCCTGGCGGTGAGCAGTTCTTC.

In the case of this clonotype: A read error is possible here, since a much larger clone lies one base away. This sequence joins TRBV5-1 and TRBJ2-1; 12 nucleotides agree with TRBD2. The V gene end was trimmed by 1 base and the J gene end by 5 bases; junction bases not matched to a gene: 13. The CDR3 is made up of 19 amino acids. Per germline, CDR1 SGHRS and CDR2 YFSETQ. Here the CDR3 reads CASSLKGLAGPPSHNEQFF. CDR3 DNA sequence: TGCGCCAGCAGCTTGAAGGGACTAGCGGGCCCCCCATCACACAATGAGCAGTTCTTC.